This is a list of T cell receptor beta chains from one sample in a study of shared clonotypes between healthy human individuals. Sequencing used immunoSEQ multiplex PCR; TCRdb keeps in-frame clones, though not all of them. There are 800,000 or so clones in the sample; 96% occur only once, and less than 0.25% lies in the top ten. Sequences were obtained from naive CD8+ T cells sorted from blood. All receptors come from a man aged 30-40 years in good health. Each CDR3 is given with its conserved first and last residue. D genes are given only for firm matches. Some rows mark clone size as missing; the rest say once, few, many or name a class of expanded clone.

size | J | V | D | CDR3 | DNA
. | TRBJ2-7 | TRBV7-6 | . | CASSQPRADSSYEQYF | TGTGCCAGCAGCCAACCCCGAGCGGACAGCTCCTACGAGCAGTACTTC
. | TRBJ2-1 | TRBV29-1 | . | CTLIPVGYNEQFF | TGCACCCTAATCCCGGTTGGGTACAATGAGCAGTTCTTC
. | TRBJ1-4 | TRBV19 | . | CASSDVQGYNEKLFF | TGTGCCAGTAGTGATGTACAGGGCTACAATGAAAAACTGTTTTTT
. | TRBJ2-1 | TRBV5-1 | TRBD2 | CASSPPWEGSYNEQFF | TGCGCCAGCAGCCCGCCTTGGGAGGGCTCCTACAATGAGCAGTTCTTC
. | TRBJ2-7 | TRBV2 | TRBD2 | CASAGGGSEQYF | TGTGCCAGCGCGGGAGGGGGCTCCGAGCAGTACTTC
. | TRBJ2-3 | TRBV5-1 | TRBD1 | CASSLGRGQGSEGDTQYF | TGCGCCAGCAGTTTGGGCCGGGGACAGGGGTCCGAGGGAGATACGCAGTATTTT
. | TRBJ2-7 | TRBV4-1 | . | CASSQGELYEQYF | TGCGCCAGCAGCCAAGGAGAGCTCTACGAGCAGTACTTC
once | TRBJ2-3 | TRBV30 | . | CAWSVPVDFREDTQYF | TGTGCCTGGAGTGTACCGGTCGATTTTCGGGAGGATACGCAGTATTTT
. | TRBJ2-7 | TRBV10-3 | . | CAISMRGAEQYF | TGTGCCATCAGTATGAGAGGGGCCGAGCAGTACTTC
. | TRBJ2-1 | TRBV13 | TRBD2 | CASSYTSASSYNEQFF | TGTGCCAGCAGTTATACTAGCGCGAGCTCCTACAATGAGCAGTTCTTC
. | TRBJ2-5 | TRBV9 | . | CASSVDGGQETQYF | TGTGCCAGCAGCGTAGACGGGGGACAAGAGACCCAGTACTTC
once | TRBJ2-3 | TRBV2 | . | CASSEAWTNSDTQYF | TGTGCCAGCAGTGAAGCCTGGACCAACTCAGATACGCAGTATTTT
. | TRBJ2-1 | TRBV5-1 | TRBD2 | CASSLGGTTFGEQFF | TGCGCCAGCAGCTTGGGTGGGACTACCTTTGGGGAGCAGTTCTTC
. | TRBJ1-1 | TRBV19 | . | CASSIGRNTEAFF | TGTGCCAGTAGTATAGGGCGGAACACTGAAGCTTTCTTT
few | TRBJ2-2 | TRBV11-2 | . | CASSRQVLAGELFF | TGTGCCAGCAGCCGACAGGTGTTGGCCGGGGAGCTGTTTTTT
. | TRBJ2-3 | TRBV27 | TRBD2 | CASSQSREGVRTDTQYF | TGTGCCAGCAGCCAAAGCCGGGAGGGCGTTCGCACAGATACGCAGTATTTT
. | TRBJ2-3 | TRBV27 | . | CASGLLEDTQYF | TGTGCCAGCGGTCTGCTGGAAGATACGCAGTATTTT
. | TRBJ1-5 | TRBV5-1 | . | CASSQGQNQPQHF | TGCGCCAGCAGCCAGGGACAAAATCAGCCCCAGCATTTT
. | TRBJ2-2 | TRBV7-2 | . | CASSLVSGRYTGELFF | TGTGCCAGCAGCTTAGTCTCAGGCAGGTACACCGGGGAGCTGTTTTTT
. | TRBJ1-1 | TRBV6-5 | . | CASSAGQGMNTEAFF | TGTGCCAGCAGTGCCGGGCAGGGGATGAACACTGAAGCTTTCTTT
. | TRBJ2-1 | TRBV2 | . | CASSESLRDEQFF | TGTGCCAGCAGTGAATCGTTGAGGGATGAGCAGTTCTTC
. | TRBJ1-2 | TRBV2 | . | CASSVVTSNYGYTF | TGTGCCAGCAGTGTGGTCACATCGAACTATGGCTACACCTTC
. | TRBJ2-3 | TRBV6-1 | TRBD2 | CASSLGGWGDTQYF | TGTGCCAGCAGTCTCGGGGGGTGGGGAGATACGCAGTATTTT
. | TRBJ1-4 | TRBV7-9 | . | CASSLQAEKLFF | TGTGCCAGCAGCTTGCAGGCTGAAAAACTGTTTTTT
. | TRBJ2-5 | TRBV4-3 | . | CASSQGISGWKYF | TGCGCCAGCAGCCAAGGAATATCCGGGTGGAAGTACTTC
. | TRBJ1-3 | TRBV5-6 | TRBD1 | CASSGPGQGLSGNTIYF | TGTGCCAGCAGCGGGCCGGGACAGGGCCTCTCTGGAAACACCATATATTTT
few | TRBJ2-1 | TRBV4-1 | TRBD2 | CASSNGGTGQFF | TGCGCCAGCAGCAACGGGGGGACGGGGCAGTTCTTC
. | TRBJ1-1 | TRBV30 | . | CACTLRAQAFF | TGTGCCTGCACATTAAGGGCCCAAGCTTTCTTT
. | TRBJ1-1 | TRBV10-3 | TRBD1 | CAIKGGTGANTEAFF | TGTGCCATCAAAGGTGGGACAGGGGCGAACACTGAAGCTTTCTTT